The 32 T cell receptor beta chains below all came from one sample that was sequenced in a study of shared clonotypes between healthy human individuals. The protocol was immunoSEQ multiplex PCR, while the TCRdb copy is restricted to in-frame clones and leaves out a portion. The table has roughly 2.2 million clones, approximately 95% seen once. Sample: naive CD4+ T cells from PBMCs. Sample subset: CD45RA+ positively selected. These receptors came from a man aged 18-30 years in good health. Some clones in this sample may be carry-over from other donors' samples.

The V call is TRBV7-2, the J call TRBJ2-2; D may match TRBD1 or TRBD2 (5 bases each). The V and J ends lost 6 bases and 0 bases respectively, with 17 bases between them. The CDR3 is 17 residues long. CDR1 is SGHTA, CDR2 FQGNSA, per germline. Here the CDR3 reads CASRGSGRQTNTGELFF. The CDR3 region has the DNA TGTGCCAGCAGAGGAAGCGGACGACAGACGAACACCGGGGAGCTGTTTTTT.

This clone was detected once. The chain is built from TRBV11-2 and TRBJ2-1, with TRBD2 matching 11 bases. With 3 bases clipped from V and 8 bases from J, the junction kept 6 bases outside the gene matches. Germline V gene sequence: CDR1 SGHAT, CDR2 FQNNGV. CDR3 size: 15 residues. The CDR3 reads CASSFTSGSPDEQFF. CDR3 coding DNA: TGTGCCAGCAGCTTTACTAGCGGGAGTCCCGATGAGCAGTTCTTC.

The gene calls are TRBV2 and TRBJ1-2; perhaps TRBD1 as D (5 bases). Per the germline V gene, CDR1 is SNHLY and CDR2 is FYNNEI. The CDR3 has 15 residues. V lost 8 bases and J 7 bases, leaving 23 bases between the germline ends. CDR3 in amino acids: CASLRGAARNLGYTF. Written as DNA, the CDR3 is TGTGCCAGCTTACGAGGGGCCGCCAGAAATCTTGGCTACACCTTC.

The chain employs TRBV28 and TRBJ1-5; D perhaps matches TRBD1 (5 bases). This CDR3 is 13 amino acids long. Looked up from germline, CDR1 is MDHEN and CDR2 is SYDVKM. Trimming stripped 3 bases from V and 5 bases from J, with 8 bases between. The CDR3 DNA follows: TGTGCCAGCAGTTTGTCCAGGGATCAGCCCCAGCATTTT. It yields the protein CASSLSRDQPQHF.

The genes are TRBV27 and TRBJ2-7; D tentatively fits TRBD1 or TRBD2 (5 bases each). V gave up 4 bases and J gave up 3 bases, with 10 bases separating them. The germline gives CDR1 MNHEY, CDR2 SMNVEV (reference sequence). This CDR3 spans 13 amino acids. CDR3: CASSSGAIYEQYF. As DNA, the CDR3 is TGTGCCAGCAGTTCCGGGGCCATCTACGAGCAGTACTTC.

The gene calls are TRBV29-1 and TRBJ2-3, with 11 bases identical to TRBD2. CDR3 size: 18 residues. From germline, CDR1 is SQVTM and CDR2 ANQGSEA. V lost 1 base, J lost 0 bases, and 9 bases stayed unmatched. The CDR3 nucleotides are TGCAGCGTTGAAGGGACTAGCGGGCCCCGAACTAGCACAGATACGCAGTATTTT. Translating gives CSVEGTSGPRTSTDTQYF.

This chain connects TRBV28 to TRBJ1-5, with TRBD1 matching 11 bases. V trimming: 5 bases; J trimming: 4 bases; junction bases outside the gene matches: 7. CDR1 is MDHEN, CDR2 SYDVKM, per germline. The CDR3 is 16 amino acids. The CDR3 loop reads CASSIQDRGQNQPQHF. CDR3 coding DNA: TGTGCCAGCAGTATTCAGGACAGGGGGCAGAATCAGCCCCAGCATTTT.

This chain joins TRBV28 and TRBJ2-7, with D perhaps matching TRBD2 (5 bases). The CDR3 is 16 residues long. V was cut by 1 base and J by 0 bases, with 13 bases left in between. CDR1 and CDR2 (germline): MDHEN, SYDVKM. CDR3 residues: CASSLSGRAPSYEQYF. CDR3 sequence (DNA): TGTGCCAGCAGTTTATCGGGAAGGGCTCCCTCCTACGAGCAGTACTTC.

The chain links TRBV28 to TRBJ2-5, with 9 bases matching TRBD1. CDR1 and CDR2 from the germline V gene are MDHEN and SYDVKM. V was pared by 3 bases and J by 5 bases, with 25 bases of the junction left unmatched. This CDR3 is 21 amino acids long. The CDR3 coding sequence is TGTGCCAGCAGTTTTATGGGACAGGGTTTTGGTAGCACCAAGTGGGGGGAGACCCAGTACTTC. It encodes CASSFMGQGFGSTKWGETQYF.

This rearrangement joins TRBV27 to TRBJ1-4, with TRBD1 identical over 8 bases. The V and J ends lost 5 bases and 7 bases, in that order; junction bases with no gene match: 6. Germline V gives CDR1 MNHEY, CDR2 SMNVEV (reference sequence). The CDR3 runs 14 residues. The CDR3 reads CASSLQGVSEKLFF. CDR3 nucleotides: TGTGCCAGCAGTCTACAGGGGGTGTCTGAAAAACTGTTTTTT.

The CDR3 reads CASSSQGADGTEAFF. The CDR3, as DNA: TGCGCCAGCAGCTCACAGGGGGCGGACGGGACTGAAGCTTTCTTT. The rearrangement joins TRBV5-1 to TRBJ1-1; 9 positions agree with TRBD1. V gave up 3 bases and J gave up 5 bases; unmatched junction bases: 8. This CDR3 comprises 15 residues. Germline CDR1 SGHRS, CDR2 YFSETQ.

V is TRBV6-1 and J is TRBJ2-1, with D possibly matching TRBD2 (6 bases). The CDR3 consists of 15 residues. CDR1 is MNHNS and CDR2 is SASEGT in the germline V gene. Trimming cost V 6 bases and J 6 bases, with 18 bases left between them. CDR3 residues: CASSDYGSLPNEQFF. DNA for the CDR3: TGTGCCAGCAGCGACTACGGGAGCCTCCCCAATGAGCAGTTCTTC.

V gene TRBV23-1 combines with J gene TRBJ2-4, with 8 bases fitting TRBD1. TRBV23-1 is an ORF, with its function uncertain. The CDR3 runs to 14 residues. The ends lost 7 bases at V and 3 bases at J; junction bases unmatched: 5. The CDR3 DNA follows: TGCGCCAGCAACGAACAGGGGGTCAAAAACATTCAGTACTTC. Translating it yields CASNEQGVKNIQYF.

The J gene is TRBJ2-2, the V gene TRBV5-1; D is uncertain. Trimming pared 2 bases from V and 1 base from J, leaving 9 bases between. Germline values: CDR1 SGHRS, CDR2 YFSETQ. The CDR3 runs to 15 residues. CDR3 bases: TGCGCCAGCAGCTTATACGTGGGGAACACCGGGGAGCTGTTTTTT. Translated, it gives CASSLYVGNTGELFF.

The genes are TRBV5-1 and TRBJ2-7; unclear D gene. The germline V and J ends were trimmed by 3 bases and 1 base, with 17 bases remaining between them. CDR1 is SGHRS and CDR2 is YFSETQ in the germline V gene. The length of the CDR3 is 16 residues. CDR3 bases: TGCGCCAGCAGCTCGGTAGGTCAGGCCTTATCCTACGAGCAGTACTTC. This gives the protein CASSSVGQALSYEQYF. The entire variable domain, with the rest obtained from reference TRBV5-1 and TRBJ2-7, is as follows: KAGVTQTPRYLIKTRGQQVTLSCSPISGHRSVSWYQQTPGQGLQFLFEYFSETQRNKGNFPGRFSGRQFSNSRSEMNVSTLELGDSALYLCASSSVGQALSYEQYFGPGTRLTVT.

The chain carries TRBV11-1 and TRBJ2-7; D not resolved. CDR3 length: 14 residues. Per germline, CDR1 SGHAT and CDR2 FQDESV (reference sequence). Deletions cut 1 base from V and 3 bases from J, with 10 bases between. DNA for the CDR3: TGTGCCAGCAGCTTAGAGTGGCCTAGCTACGAGCAGTACTTC. Its protein product is CASSLEWPSYEQYF.

CDR3 protein: CASSTRQETQYF. In nucleotides, the CDR3 is TGTGCCAGCAGTACCAGGCAAGAGACCCAGTACTTC. The J gene is TRBJ2-5, the V gene TRBV6-1; no reliable D call. The length of the CDR3 is 12 residues. The germline V gene has CDR1 MNHNS and CDR2 SASEGT. The V end was cut by 5 bases, the J end by 2 bases, with 6 bases between.

This rearrangement joins TRBV5-1 to TRBJ1-3; tentatively, D is TRBD1 (5 bases). The CDR3 totals 14 residues. V was trimmed by 4 bases and J by 2 bases, leaving 10 bases between them. Looked up from germline, CDR1 is SGHRS and CDR2 is YFSETQ. The CDR3 protein is CASSRGTTGNTIYF. CDR3 nucleotides: TGCGCCAGCAGCCGGGGGACCACTGGAAACACCATATATTTT.

This clone appeared a few times. Other DNA sequences in this sample translate to the same CDR3. The chain is built from TRBV28 and TRBJ1-2; 7 nucleotides match TRBD1. The V gene's germline CDR1 is MDHEN and CDR2 SYDVKM. With 6 bases clipped from V and 3 bases from J, the junction kept 1 base outside the gene matches. The CDR3 totals 12 residues. The CDR3 bases are TGTGCCAGCAGAGGGACAGACTATGGCTACACCTTC. Translating gives CASRGTDYGYTF.

V and J are TRBV5-4 and TRBJ1-1; TRBD1 matches 7 bases. V shed 6 bases and J 1 base; nucleotides not matched to a gene: 15. Germline CDR1 is SGHNT and CDR2 is YYREEE (reference sequence). CDR3 length equals 17 residues. Written as DNA, the CDR3 is TGTGCCAGCACCATGGGGGCTGGGACAGCTACGAACACTGAAGCTTTCTTT. Translation gives CASTMGAGTATNTEAFF.

The chain carries TRBV2 and TRBJ2-3; D is perhaps TRBD1 or TRBD2 (5 bases each). CDR3 size: 16 residues. V was pared by 7 bases and J by 0 bases, with 17 bases between. Looked up from germline, CDR1 is SNHLY and CDR2 is FYNNEI. The CDR3 bases are TGTGCCAGCACCCCGGTCGGGGCTCCGAGCACAGATACGCAGTATTTT. Encoded protein: CASTPVGAPSTDTQYF.

The chain recombines TRBV4-1 with TRBJ1-2; TRBD1 might be the D (5 bases). Germline loops: CDR1 MGHRA, CDR2 YSYEKL. Trimming stripped 3 bases from V and 4 bases from J, with 21 bases between. There are 17 residues in the CDR3. DNA of the CDR3: TGCGCCAGCAGCCATGAACGGGGCAGCCGGGGTTTCTATGGCTACACCTTC. Translating gives CASSHERGSRGFYGYTF.

The chain combines TRBV27 with TRBJ2-1; 8 bases are shared with TRBD1. From germline, CDR1 is MNHEY and CDR2 SMNVEV (reference sequence). Trimming cost V 8 bases and J 5 bases; bases outside gene matches: 17. There are 17 residues in the CDR3. The CDR3 reads CASVRVPTGEIHNEQFF. CDR3 DNA: TGTGCCAGCGTCCGCGTTCCGACAGGGGAGATTCACAATGAGCAGTTCTTC.

The chain links TRBV15 to TRBJ2-7; TRBD1 matches at 11 bases. Germline assignment: CDR1 LNHNV and CDR2 YYDKDF (reference sequence). The CDR3 is 15 amino acids. The junction had 4 bases not matched to a gene; V was cut back by 3 bases and J by 3 bases. CDR3 loop: CATSSPGTGGYEQYF. CDR3 nucleotides: TGTGCCACCAGCAGTCCCGGGACAGGGGGCTACGAGCAGTACTTC.

The chain combines TRBV5-4 with TRBJ1-1; 7 bases agree with TRBD1. The CDR3 runs to 15 residues. V was pared by 4 bases and J by 5 bases, with 11 bases of the junction left unmatched. Germline V lookup: CDR1 SGHNT, CDR2 YYREEE (reference sequence). This CDR3 reads CASSPLQGGRTEAFF. Here the CDR3 DNA reads TGTGCCAGCAGCCCACTTCAAGGGGGCAGGACTGAAGCTTTCTTT.

The chain joins TRBV6-6 to TRBJ2-7; D is uncertain. The CDR3 runs to 11 residues. The germline CDR1 and CDR2 sequences are MNHNY and SVGAGI (reference sequence). Between the trimmed V and J ends, which lost 7 bases and 7 bases, there was a span of 11 bases. Written as DNA, the CDR3 is TGTGCCAGCAAGTTTGGGTCGGAGCAGTACTTC. Residues: CASKFGSEQYF.

The J gene is TRBJ2-1, the V gene TRBV5-6; 10 bases align to TRBD2. The germline CDR1 and CDR2 sequences are SGHDT and YYEEEE. This CDR3 region has 16 residues. The J segment lost 5 bases and the V segment lost 3 bases, leaving 8 bases of the junction unmatched. CDR3 nucleotide sequence: TGTGCCAGCAGCTCGGGACTAGCGCAAACCCACAATGAGCAGTTCTTC. This codes for CASSSGLAQTHNEQFF.

V usage is TRBV29-1 and J usage is TRBJ2-7; a weak D match, TRBD1 (6 bases). Germline-derived CDR1 and CDR2 are SQVTM and ANQGSEA. This CDR3 has 14 residues. Trimming took 0 bases from V and 3 from J, leaving 12 bases between them. CDR3: CSVEEGQLGYEQYF. The CDR3 coding sequence is TGCAGCGTTGAAGAGGGACAACTGGGCTACGAGCAGTACTTC.

This chain joins TRBV7-9 and TRBJ2-7; tentative D call: TRBD1 (5 bases). Germline V gene data show CDR1 as SEHNR and CDR2 as FQNEAQ (reference sequence). The CDR3 contains 15 residues. The germline V and J ends were trimmed by 3 bases and 5 bases, with 17 bases remaining between them. In DNA, the CDR3 is TGTGCCAGCAGCTTTATGGCAGGGAAGGGTCACGAGCAGTACTTC. Translating gives CASSFMAGKGHEQYF.

The chain couples TRBV5-1 to TRBJ1-2; 8 nucleotides align to TRBD1. This CDR3 contains 15 residues. Germline V gene data show CDR1 as SGHRS and CDR2 as YFSETQ. Trimming at V came to 4 bases and at J to 5 bases, leaving 10 bases not matched to a gene. The CDR3 loop reads CASSLRQGMGYGYTF. The CDR3 bases are TGCGCCAGCAGCCTACGACAGGGGATGGGGTATGGCTACACCTTC.

The CDR3 DNA follows: TGTGCCAGCAGTGCACAGGGGAGGACAGATACGCAGTATTTT. Translating it yields CASSAQGRTDTQYF. V usage is TRBV6-6 and J usage is TRBJ2-3; D may be TRBD1 (7 bases). CDR1 and CDR2 (germline): MNHNY, SVGAGI (reference sequence). There are 14 residues in the CDR3. Between the trimmed V and J ends, which lost 5 bases and 3 bases, there was a span of 12 bases.

The gene calls are TRBV30 and TRBJ2-2; D not resolved. With 0 bases removed from V and 2 bases from J, the gap between germline ends came to 13 bases. Germline CDR1 is GTSNPN and CDR2 is SVGIG (reference sequence). The CDR3 is 16 amino acids. This CDR3 reads CAWSVGVSPNTGELFF. The CDR3 nucleotides are TGTGCCTGGAGTGTAGGAGTCAGTCCCAACACCGGGGAGCTGTTTTTT.